The entry below gives a single TCR beta chain sequence along with its context. Given a much more abundant clone one base away, this may be a read error. The conserved closing phenylalanine or tryptophan is absent in this CDR3, likely reflecting a read error. The data derive from a study of T cells in Graves' hyperthyroidism and ophthalmopathy. The CDR3 regions of TCR beta were amplified from RNA transcripts. The primer set for the first-round RT-PCR of the TCR CDR3 was HTBI. TCRdb re-derived calls from the multiplex PCR reads in MiXCR, one entry per CDR3 protein. This table has around 610,000 distinct CDR3 sequences, around 15% appearing once. The CDR3 runs 15 residues. CDR1 is GTSNPN and CDR2 is SVGIG in the germline V gene (reference sequence). The V end lost 5 bases, the J end lost 0 bases, and 14 bases lay between the germline ends.

The TCR originated in a woman aged 40 to 50 with Graves' ophthalmopathy. The chain combines TRBV30 with TRBJ1-5; perhaps TRBD1 as D (5 bases). Sequenced sample: blood. The CDR3 loop reads CAWGPGPSSNQPQHL. For the CDR3, the DNA is TGTGCCTGGGGCCCGGGACCGAGTAGCAATCAGCCCCAGCATCTT.